This T cell receptor (beta chain) derives from a study of neurological immune-mediated disorders. The cDNA came from 5'RACE, which used 10-nucleotide random UMIs. TCRdb reanalysed the 5' RACE reads using MiXCR and keeps one entry per CDR3 protein. The sample has about 39,000 distinct CDR3 sequences, approximately 7.2% seen once. As healthy controls, volunteers from a blood bank in Maryland, USA, were used. Each sorted-subset library came from approximately 940,000 CD4+ or CD8+ T cells. Sequencing was carried out using CD4+ T cells from blood. This sequence was found in a man aged 45-65 years in good health.

The CDR3 nucleotides read TGTGCCAGCAGCTCAAGGACGGGGAGCGGTGGCTACACCTTC. This codes for CASSSRTGSGGYTF. The chain carries TRBV11-2 and TRBJ1-2, with no clear D. V dropped 4 bases and J dropped 7 bases, with 16 bases sitting between them. Germline V gene sequence: CDR1 SGHAT, CDR2 FQNNGV. The CDR3 consists of 14 residues.